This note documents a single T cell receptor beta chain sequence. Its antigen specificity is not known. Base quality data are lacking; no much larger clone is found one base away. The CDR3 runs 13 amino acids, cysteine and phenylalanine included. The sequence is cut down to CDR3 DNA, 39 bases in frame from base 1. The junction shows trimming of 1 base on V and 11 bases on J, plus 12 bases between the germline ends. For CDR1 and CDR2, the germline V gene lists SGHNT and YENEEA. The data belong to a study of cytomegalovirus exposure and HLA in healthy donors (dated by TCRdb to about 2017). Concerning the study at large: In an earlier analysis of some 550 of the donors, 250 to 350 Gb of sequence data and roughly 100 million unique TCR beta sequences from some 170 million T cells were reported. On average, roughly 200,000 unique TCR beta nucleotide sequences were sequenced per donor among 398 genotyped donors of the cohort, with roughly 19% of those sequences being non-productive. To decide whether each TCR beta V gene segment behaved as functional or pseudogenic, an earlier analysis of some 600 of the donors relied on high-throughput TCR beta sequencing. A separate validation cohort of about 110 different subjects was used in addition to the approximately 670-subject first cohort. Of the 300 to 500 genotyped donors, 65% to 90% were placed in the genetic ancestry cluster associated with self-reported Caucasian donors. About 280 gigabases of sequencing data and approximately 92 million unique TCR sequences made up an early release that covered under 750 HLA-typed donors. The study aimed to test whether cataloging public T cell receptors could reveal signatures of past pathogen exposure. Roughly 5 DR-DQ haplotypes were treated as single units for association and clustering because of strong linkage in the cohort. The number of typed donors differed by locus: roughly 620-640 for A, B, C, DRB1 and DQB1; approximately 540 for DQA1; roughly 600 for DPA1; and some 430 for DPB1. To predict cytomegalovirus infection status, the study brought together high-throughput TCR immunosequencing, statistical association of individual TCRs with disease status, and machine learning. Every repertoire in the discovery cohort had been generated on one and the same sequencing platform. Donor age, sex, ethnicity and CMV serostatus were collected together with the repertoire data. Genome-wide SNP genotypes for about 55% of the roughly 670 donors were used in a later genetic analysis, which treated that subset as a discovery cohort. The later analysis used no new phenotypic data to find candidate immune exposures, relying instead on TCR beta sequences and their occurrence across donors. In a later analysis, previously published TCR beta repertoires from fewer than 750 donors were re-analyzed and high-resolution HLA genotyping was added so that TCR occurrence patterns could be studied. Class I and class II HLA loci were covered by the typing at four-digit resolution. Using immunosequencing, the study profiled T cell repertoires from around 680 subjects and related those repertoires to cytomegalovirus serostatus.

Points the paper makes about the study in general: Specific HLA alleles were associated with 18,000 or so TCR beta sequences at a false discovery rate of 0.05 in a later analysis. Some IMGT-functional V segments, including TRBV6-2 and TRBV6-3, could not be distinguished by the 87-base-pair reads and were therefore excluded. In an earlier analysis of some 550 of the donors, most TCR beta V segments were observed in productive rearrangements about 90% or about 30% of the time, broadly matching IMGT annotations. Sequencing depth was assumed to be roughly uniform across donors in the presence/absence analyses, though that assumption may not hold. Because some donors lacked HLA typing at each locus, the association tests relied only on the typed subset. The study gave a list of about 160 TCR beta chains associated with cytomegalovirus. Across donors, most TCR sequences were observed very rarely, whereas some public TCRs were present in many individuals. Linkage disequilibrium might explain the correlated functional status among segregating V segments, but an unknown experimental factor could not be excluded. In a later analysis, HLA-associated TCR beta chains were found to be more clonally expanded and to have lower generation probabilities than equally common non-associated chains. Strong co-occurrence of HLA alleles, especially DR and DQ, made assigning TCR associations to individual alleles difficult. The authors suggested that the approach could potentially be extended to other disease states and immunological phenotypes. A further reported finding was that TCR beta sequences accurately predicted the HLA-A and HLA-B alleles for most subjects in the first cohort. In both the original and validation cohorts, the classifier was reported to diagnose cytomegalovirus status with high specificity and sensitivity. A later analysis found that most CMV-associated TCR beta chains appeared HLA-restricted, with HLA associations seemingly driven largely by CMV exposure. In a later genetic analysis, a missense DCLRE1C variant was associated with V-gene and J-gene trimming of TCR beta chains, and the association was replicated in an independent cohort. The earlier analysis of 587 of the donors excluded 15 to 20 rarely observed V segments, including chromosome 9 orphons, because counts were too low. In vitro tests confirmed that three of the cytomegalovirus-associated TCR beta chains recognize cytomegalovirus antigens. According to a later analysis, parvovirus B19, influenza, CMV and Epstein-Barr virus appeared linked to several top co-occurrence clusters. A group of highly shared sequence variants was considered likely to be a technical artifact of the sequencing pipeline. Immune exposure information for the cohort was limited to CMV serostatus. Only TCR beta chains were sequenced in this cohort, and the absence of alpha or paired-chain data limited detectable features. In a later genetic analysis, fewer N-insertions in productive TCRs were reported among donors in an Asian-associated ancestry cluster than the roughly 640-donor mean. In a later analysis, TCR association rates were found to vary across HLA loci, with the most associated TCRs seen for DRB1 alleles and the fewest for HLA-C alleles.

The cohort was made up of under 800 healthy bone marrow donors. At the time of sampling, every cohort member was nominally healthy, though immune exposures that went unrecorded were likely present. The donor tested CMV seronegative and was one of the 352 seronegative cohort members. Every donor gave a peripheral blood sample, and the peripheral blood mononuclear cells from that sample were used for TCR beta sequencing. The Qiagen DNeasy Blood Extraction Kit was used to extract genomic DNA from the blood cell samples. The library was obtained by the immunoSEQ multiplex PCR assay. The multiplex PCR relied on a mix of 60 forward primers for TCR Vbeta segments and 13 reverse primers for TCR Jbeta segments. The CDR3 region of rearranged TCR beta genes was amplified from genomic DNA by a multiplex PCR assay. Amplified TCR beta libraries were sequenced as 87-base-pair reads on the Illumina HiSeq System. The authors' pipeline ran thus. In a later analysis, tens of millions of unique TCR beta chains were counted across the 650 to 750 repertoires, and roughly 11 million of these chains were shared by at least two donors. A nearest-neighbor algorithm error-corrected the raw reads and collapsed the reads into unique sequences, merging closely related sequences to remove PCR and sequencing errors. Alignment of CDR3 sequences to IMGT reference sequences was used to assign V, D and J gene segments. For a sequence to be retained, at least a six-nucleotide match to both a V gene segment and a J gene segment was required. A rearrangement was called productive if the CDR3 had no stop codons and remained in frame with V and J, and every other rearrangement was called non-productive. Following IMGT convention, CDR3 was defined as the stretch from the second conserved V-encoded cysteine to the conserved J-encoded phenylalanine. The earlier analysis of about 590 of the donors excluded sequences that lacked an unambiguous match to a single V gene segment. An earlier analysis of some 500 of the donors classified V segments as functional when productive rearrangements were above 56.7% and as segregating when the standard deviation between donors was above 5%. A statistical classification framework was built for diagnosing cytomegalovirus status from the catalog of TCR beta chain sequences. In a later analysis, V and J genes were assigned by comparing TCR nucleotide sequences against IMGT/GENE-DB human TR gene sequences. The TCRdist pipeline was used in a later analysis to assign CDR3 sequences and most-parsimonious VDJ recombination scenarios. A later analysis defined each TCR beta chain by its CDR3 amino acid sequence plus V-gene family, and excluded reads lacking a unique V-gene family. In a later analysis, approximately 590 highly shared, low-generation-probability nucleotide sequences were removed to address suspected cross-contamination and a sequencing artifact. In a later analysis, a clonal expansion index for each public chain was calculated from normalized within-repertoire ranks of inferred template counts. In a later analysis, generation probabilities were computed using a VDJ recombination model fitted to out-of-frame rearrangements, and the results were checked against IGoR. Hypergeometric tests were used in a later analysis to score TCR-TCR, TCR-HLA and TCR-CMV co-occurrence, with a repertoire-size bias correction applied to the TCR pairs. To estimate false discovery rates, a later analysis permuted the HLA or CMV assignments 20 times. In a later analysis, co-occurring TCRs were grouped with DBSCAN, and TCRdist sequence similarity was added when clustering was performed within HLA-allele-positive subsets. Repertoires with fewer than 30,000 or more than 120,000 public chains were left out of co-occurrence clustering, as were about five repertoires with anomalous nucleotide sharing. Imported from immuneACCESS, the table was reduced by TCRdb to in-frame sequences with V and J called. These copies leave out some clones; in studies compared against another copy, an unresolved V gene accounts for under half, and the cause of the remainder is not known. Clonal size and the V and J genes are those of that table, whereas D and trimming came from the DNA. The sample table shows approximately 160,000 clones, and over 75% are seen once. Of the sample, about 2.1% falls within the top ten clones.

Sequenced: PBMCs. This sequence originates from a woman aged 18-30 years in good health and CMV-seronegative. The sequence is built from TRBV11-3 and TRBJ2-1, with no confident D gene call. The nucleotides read TGTGCCAGCAGCTTAGGCGGATCCGCGCAGCAGTTCTTC. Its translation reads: CASSLGGSAQQFF.